Given below is one T cell receptor (beta chain) in context. The CDR3 is 16 residues long. V lost 3 bases and J lost 4; bases outside the gene matches: 9. CDR1 is LNHDA, CDR2 SQIVND, per germline (reference sequence). The table came from immunoSEQ multiplex PCR; TCRdb's copy has only in-frame clones and leaves some out. The table lists around 360,000 clones, approximately 89% of them singletons. These data originate in a study of blood T cell repertoires in COVID-19. The overall study: Cohort 3 recovered donors had two negative PCRs, clearance, or symptom resolution.

The sample consisted of PBMCs or T cells enriched from blood (not recorded which). This chain links TRBV19 with TRBJ2-7; TRBD2 matches 10 bases. This TCR was recovered from a middle-aged man in a cohort exposed to, infected with or recovered from COVID-19 (not recorded which). For the CDR3, the DNA is TGTGCCAGTAGTATCGGCCTAGCGGGAGTCCGGTACGAGCAGTACTTC. It codes for CASSIGLAGVRYEQYF.